The next 30 T cell receptor beta chains were all read from a single sample in a study of shared clonotypes between healthy human individuals. CD45RO-negative, CCR7-positively selected cells formed the naive CD8 fraction, excluding terminally differentiated effector memory CD45RA+ cells. This table comes from immunoSEQ multiplex PCR, and its TCRdb copy is limited to in-frame clones, with some not included. The repertoire consists of about 1.9 million clones, with around 95% occurring once and the leading ten covering around 1.8%. The material sequenced was naive CD8+ T cells from PBMCs. Receptors originate from a man in his late teens or twenties in good health. Some clones in this sample may be carry-over from other donors' samples.

The chain links TRBV13 to TRBJ2-3; 10 bases agree with TRBD2. J lost 6 bases, V lost 4 bases, and 13 bases had no gene match. Germline CDR1 and CDR2: PRHDT and FYEKMQ (reference sequence). The CDR3 has 17 amino acids. This CDR3 reads CASSWGGLAGEGDTQYF. Written as DNA, the CDR3 is TGTGCCAGCAGCTGGGGAGGGCTAGCGGGAGAGGGGGATACGCAGTATTTT.

As to this clone: At one end the junction does not follow the germline gene, possibly because of a read error. The gene calls are TRBV19 and TRBJ2-2; 7 bases line up with TRBD2. Germline CDR1 is LNHDA and CDR2 is SQIVND (reference sequence). This CDR3 contains 15 residues. In DNA, the CDR3 is TGTGCCAGTAGTTTAGAGCGGGATTACACCGGGGAGCTGTTTTTT. Protein product: CASSLERDYTGELFF. Complete variable domain (other parts from reference TRBV19 and TRBJ2-2): DGGITQSPKYLFRKEGQNVTLSCEQNLNHDAMYWYRQDPGQGLRLIYYSQIVNDFQKGDIAEGYSVSREKKESFPLTVTSAQKNPTAFYLCASSLERDYTGELFFGEGSRLTVL.

This clone was found a few times. J is TRBJ1-4 and V is TRBV18; 7 positions match TRBD1. The CDR3 spans 15 residues. V dropped 6 bases and J dropped 3; count of bases not matched to a gene: 7. Germline V gives CDR1 KGHSH, CDR2 LQKENI. CDR3 region: CASSPTGLANEKLFF. CDR3 DNA sequence: TGTGCCAGCTCCCCGACAGGGCTGGCTAATGAAAAACTGTTTTTT.

This chain links TRBV27 with TRBJ2-3; D is unclear. Looked up from germline, CDR1 is MNHEY and CDR2 is SMNVEV (reference sequence). This CDR3 is 12 amino acids long. V gave up 7 bases and J gave up 4 bases, with 9 bases separating them. Here the CDR3 reads CASTSSADTQYF. For the CDR3, the DNA is TGTGCCAGCACCTCCTCCGCAGATACGCAGTATTTT.

CDR3 in DNA: TGTGCCAGCAGCCCTAGGACAGGGGGCGTAAATGAGCAGTTCTTC. As protein: CASSPRTGGVNEQFF. The V and J genes are TRBV11-2 and TRBJ2-1; TRBD1 aligns across 11 bases. Losses at the gene ends were 5 bases for V and 7 bases for J; bases not matched to a gene: 7. The CDR3 has 15 amino acids. In germline, CDR1 is SGHAT, CDR2 FQNNGV. Supplemented by reference TRBV11-2 and TRBJ2-1, the full variable domain reads EAGVAQSPRYKIIEKRQSVAFWCNPISGHATLYWYQQILGQGPKLLIQFQNNGVVDDSQLPKDRFSAERLKGVDSTLKIQPAKLEDSAVYLCASSPRTGGVNEQFFGPGTRLTVL.

Notes on this clone: The identical CDR3 is also encoded by other nucleotide sequences in the sample. The CDR3 DNA sequence: TGTGCCAGCAGCCCCGTGGGGGGGGGCTACACCTTC. As protein: CASSPVGGGYTF. The chain has TRBV7-2 and TRBJ1-2; D is perhaps TRBD1 (5 bases). This CDR3 contains 12 residues. V was trimmed by 5 bases and J by 8 bases, leaving 12 bases between them. Germline-derived CDR1 and CDR2 are SGHTA and FQGNSA. Looking up the rest from reference TRBV7-2 and TRBJ1-2 gives the full variable domain: GAGVSQSPSNKVTEKGKDVELRCDPISGHTALYWYRQSLGQGLEFLIYFQGNSAPDKSGLPSDRFSAERTGGSVSTLTIQRTQQEDSAVYLCASSPVGGGYTFGSGTRLTVV.

About this clone: The same CDR3 is also encoded by other DNA sequences in this sample. The rearrangement joins TRBV27 to TRBJ2-7; 8 bases are a match to TRBD2. The CDR3 runs to 14 residues. The germline CDR1 and CDR2 sequences are MNHEY and SMNVEV (reference sequence). V shed 4 bases and J 2 bases; nucleotides not matched to a gene: 4. The CDR3 nucleotides are TGTGCCAGCAGTTCCCCGGGACTAGCCTACGAGCAGTACTTC. It yields the protein CASSSPGLAYEQYF.

The chain carries TRBV6-5 and TRBJ2-1, with TRBD2 matching 9 bases. The V segment lost 7 bases and the J segment 5 bases; nucleotides outside the gene matches: 9. Germline lookup yields CDR1 MNHEY and CDR2 SVGAGI. The CDR3 spans 15 residues. CDR3: CASTSSGRMNNEQFF. The CDR3 DNA sequence: TGTGCCAGCACCTCAAGCGGGAGGATGAACAATGAGCAGTTCTTC.

V gene TRBV11-3 combines with J gene TRBJ2-5; the match to TRBD2 covers 12 bases. V lost 1 base to trimming and J lost 2 bases; unmatched junction nucleotides: 2. The CDR3 consists of 16 residues. The germline gives CDR1 SGHNT, CDR2 YENEEA. CDR3 nucleotides: TGTGCCAGCAGCTTAGCCGGGACTAGCGGGCAAGAGACCCAGTACTTC. This translates into CASSLAGTSGQETQYF.

The chain carries TRBV5-6 and TRBJ1-2; 9 bases are shared with TRBD1. This CDR3 spans 14 amino acids. The trim removed 4 bases at V and 8 bases at J, leaving 9 bases unmatched. CDR1 SGHDT and CDR2 YYEEEE come from the germline V gene. The CDR3 DNA sequence: TGTGCCAGCAGCCTCCTACAGGGGGCCGGAGGCTACACCTTC. Amino acid sequence: CASSLLQGAGGYTF.

The chain couples TRBV4-3 to TRBJ2-1, with 8 bases matching TRBD1. Germline V gives CDR1 LGHNA, CDR2 YSLEER. The CDR3 contains 14 residues. Trimming removed 4 bases from V and 6 bases from J; junction bases left unmatched: 5. The CDR3 here is CASSRVGTGNEQFF. The CDR3 region has the DNA TGCGCCAGCAGCCGAGTAGGGACAGGCAATGAGCAGTTCTTC.

The chain carries TRBV29-1 and TRBJ2-7, with TRBD1 identical over 7 bases. CDR3 length: 14 amino acids. V shed 3 bases and J 3 bases; nucleotides not matched to a gene: 8. The germline CDR1 and CDR2 sequences are SQVTM and ANQGSEA. CDR3 nucleotides: TGCAGCGTTGAGTTAGGGGACAGCAGCTACGAGCAGTACTTC. It specifies CSVELGDSSYEQYF.

The chain joins TRBV4-3 to TRBJ2-7; 7 bases fit TRBD1. Looked up from germline, CDR1 is LGHNA and CDR2 is YSLEER. The CDR3 runs 14 residues. V was clipped by 5 bases and J by 4 bases; unmatched bases: 8. The DNA for the CDR3 is TGCGCCAGCAGCTATGGCGGACAGGCTTACGAGCAGTACTTC. It is translated as CASSYGGQAYEQYF.

The chain has TRBV5-1 and TRBJ2-1, with D perhaps TRBD2 (6 bases). Trimming removed 2 bases at V and 9 bases at J, with 9 bases between. The germline V gene has CDR1 SGHRS and CDR2 YFSETQ. This CDR3 is built from 12 residues. CDR3 in amino acids: CASSFRGSEQFF. CDR3 DNA sequence: TGCGCCAGCAGCTTTCGGGGGAGTGAGCAGTTCTTC.

The chain recombines TRBV19 with TRBJ1-1; no definite D call. The germline CDR1 and CDR2 sequences are LNHDA and SQIVND (reference sequence). The length of the CDR3 is 13 residues. V gave up 5 bases and J gave up 5 bases, with 12 bases separating them. Written as DNA, the CDR3 is TGTGCCAGTAGTCCCGACCGGGAGACTGAAGCTTTCTTT. It translates to CASSPDRETEAFF.

This chain links TRBV20-1 with TRBJ1-2, with D hard to call. The CDR3 runs 9 residues. V gave up 8 bases and J gave up 0 bases, with 1 base separating them. Looked up from germline, CDR1 is DFQATT and CDR2 is SNEGSKA (reference sequence). CDR3 amino acids: CSPNYGYTF. Here the CDR3 DNA reads TGCAGTCCTAACTATGGCTACACCTTC.

The table lists this clone with a count of one. The rearrangement joins TRBV7-8 to TRBJ2-3; no firm D call. Germline V lookup: CDR1 SGHVS, CDR2 FQNEAQ. The ends were cut back, 3 bases at V and 0 bases at J, with 7 bases in the middle. The CDR3 totals 14 residues. In DNA form, the CDR3 reads TGTGCCAGCAGCTTTATGGGTAGCACAGATACGCAGTATTTT. Protein product: CASSFMGSTDTQYF.

This chain uses TRBV5-4 with TRBJ1-3; 9 positions match TRBD1. V dropped 4 bases and J dropped 4; count of bases not matched to a gene: 15. The germline V gene has CDR1 SGHNT and CDR2 YYREEE (reference sequence). CDR3 length: 18 residues. CDR3 bases: TGTGCCAGCAGCCCAGCCCGGGACAGGGCACTCCTCGGAAACACCATATATTTT. It encodes CASSPARDRALLGNTIYF. Looking up the rest from reference TRBV5-4 and TRBJ1-3 gives the full variable domain: ETGVTQSPTHLIKTRGQQVTLRCSSQSGHNTVSWYQQALGQGPQFIFQYYREEENGRGNFPPRFSGLQFPNYSSELNVNALELDDSALYLCASSPARDRALLGNTIYFGEGSWLTVV.

Concerning this clone itself: Additional DNA sequences in this sample encode the identical CDR3. The chain recombines TRBV9 with TRBJ1-5, with D uncertain. V lost 0 bases to trimming and J lost 1 base, with 5 bases between them. Germline-derived CDR1 and CDR2 are SGDLS and YYNGEE. The CDR3 spans 14 residues. CDR3 protein: CASSVGPSNQPQHF. The CDR3 DNA is TGTGCCAGCAGCGTAGGCCCGAGCAATCAGCCCCAGCATTTT. The complete variable domain, with remaining parts taken from reference TRBV9 and TRBJ1-5, reads DSGVTQTPKHLITATGQRVTLRCSPRSGDLSVYWYQQSLDQGLQFLIQYYNGEERAKGNILERFSAQQFPDLHSELNLSSLELGDSALYFCASSVGPSNQPQHFGDGTRLSIL.

This sequence joins TRBV14 and TRBJ1-1; possible D gene TRBD1, 6 bases. CDR1 is SGHDN, CDR2 FVKESK, per germline. The germline V and J ends were trimmed by 4 bases and 1 base, with 19 bases remaining between them. CDR3 length: 17 residues. CDR3 protein: CASSPSGTPTRNTEAFF. The CDR3 DNA sequence: TGTGCCAGCAGCCCCTCCGGGACACCGACGCGGAACACTGAAGCTTTCTTT.

V usage is TRBV6-6 and J usage is TRBJ1-1; no definite D call. The germline CDR1 and CDR2 sequences are MNHNY and SVGAGI (reference sequence). V lost 6 bases, J lost 6 bases, and 17 bases lay in between. This CDR3 comprises 14 residues. This chain's CDR3 is CASSFGGETPEAFF. CDR3 coding DNA: TGTGCCAGCAGCTTCGGAGGAGAGACTCCTGAAGCTTTCTTT.

The V gene is TRBV7-9, the J gene TRBJ1-3, with D maybe TRBD1 (6 bases). Trimming shortened V by 5 bases and J by 3 bases, and 23 bases separated the two germline ends. Per germline, CDR1 SEHNR and CDR2 FQNEAQ (reference sequence). CDR3 length equals 18 residues. The CDR3 nucleotides are TGTGCCAGCAGCCAACAAAAAGCAACAGGGTATGATGGAAACACCATATATTTT. Protein product: CASSQQKATGYDGNTIYF.

The J gene is TRBJ1-1, the V gene TRBV29-1; TRBD1 matches 8 bases. The germline gives CDR1 SQVTM, CDR2 ANQGSEA. V dropped 7 bases and J dropped 5; count of bases not matched to a gene: 9. The CDR3 has 13 residues. The CDR3 region is CSDRQGSVTEAFF. The DNA of the CDR3 is TGCAGCGACCGACAGGGGAGTGTAACTGAAGCTTTCTTT.

Note on this clone: The identical CDR3 is also encoded by other nucleotide sequences in the sample. This sequence joins TRBV19 and TRBJ2-1; D unclear. The CDR3 is 14 amino acids. Germline values: CDR1 LNHDA, CDR2 SQIVND (reference sequence). The V and J ends lost 1 base and 3 bases respectively, with 7 bases between them. CDR3 amino acids: CASSIAGLYNEQFF. As DNA, the CDR3 is TGTGCCAGTAGTATAGCCGGTCTCTACAATGAGCAGTTCTTC.

The chain has TRBV27 and TRBJ2-3, with a possible D match to TRBD1 (5 bases). CDR3 length equals 15 residues. V dropped 6 bases and J dropped 6 bases, with 19 bases sitting between them. Germline V gene sequence: CDR1 MNHEY, CDR2 SMNVEV (reference sequence). The CDR3 protein is CASSPPDSAVDTQYF. CDR3 bases: TGTGCCAGCAGCCCCCCCGACAGTGCCGTGGATACGCAGTATTTT.

The chain combines TRBV11-3 with TRBJ2-5, with TRBD1 matching 7 bases. Trimming cost V 5 bases and J 3 bases; bases outside gene matches: 6. Germline V CDR1 and CDR2: SGHNT, YENEEA. This CDR3 spans 14 amino acids. The CDR3 sequence: CASSTRDREETQYF. The CDR3 bases are TGTGCCAGCAGCACGAGGGACAGAGAAGAGACCCAGTACTTC.

J is TRBJ2-7 and V is TRBV27; a possible D gene is TRBD2 (6 bases). Germline V gene lookup returns CDR1 MNHEY and CDR2 SMNVEV (reference sequence). This CDR3 has 14 residues. V was cut by 4 bases and J by 7 bases, with 17 bases left in between. The CDR3 loop is CASSYRDSSGEQYF. The CDR3 DNA reads as TGTGCCAGCAGTTACCGGGACTCCTCTGGGGAGCAGTACTTC.

The rearrangement uses TRBV15 and TRBJ2-1; 7 nucleotides align to TRBD2. This CDR3 spans 15 amino acids. CDR1 and CDR2 from the germline V gene are LNHNV and YYDKDF (reference sequence). The J segment lost 0 bases and the V segment lost 8 bases, leaving 7 bases of the junction unmatched. The CDR3 loop reads CATGLGGSSYNEQFF. The CDR3, as DNA: TGTGCCACCGGTCTCGGGGGGAGCTCCTACAATGAGCAGTTCTTC.

The chain joins TRBV5-4 to TRBJ2-7; D unresolved. Germline V CDR1 and CDR2: SGHNT, YYREEE (reference sequence). The CDR3 has 13 residues. The germline V and J ends were trimmed by 4 bases and 2 bases, with 10 bases remaining between them. CDR3 in amino acids: CASSDGRAYEQYF. The CDR3 DNA is TGTGCCAGCAGCGATGGACGGGCCTACGAGCAGTACTTC.

The chain couples TRBV27 to TRBJ2-1; the match to TRBD2 covers 7 bases. Trimming removed 9 bases from V and 9 bases from J; junction bases left unmatched: 11. CDR1 is MNHEY, CDR2 SMNVEV, per germline (reference sequence). The CDR3 extends over 13 amino acids. In DNA form, the CDR3 reads TGTGCCAGTAGAGCGGGGACGGCCGTTGAGCAGTTCTTC. The encoded protein is CASRAGTAVEQFF.